This TCR beta chain was sequenced during a study of T cell responses to AZD1222 COVID-19 vaccine. Repertoires were generated with immunoSEQ multiplex PCR, while TCRdb's copy carries only in-frame clones and drops some. The sample lists about 270,000 clones, 90% to 95% occurring once. This CDR3 is 18 amino acids long. The V gene's germline CDR1 is LGHDT and CDR2 YNNKEL (reference sequence). V gave up 0 bases and J gave up 4 bases; unmatched junction bases: 11. The analysis combined second doses at about 4 or about 12 weeks. Study observations and caveats: Along spike, vaccine-associated CD4 TCRs were found throughout, with dominance at 160-218 and 743-854. The sample set comprised mostly white British donors with more females, and clonal diversity was possibly underestimated. Elevations in Spike-specific TCR breadth and depth followed administration of two AZD1222 doses.

On this clone: Its antigen is as yet unknown.

The J gene is TRBJ2-2, the V gene TRBV3-1 (or the pseudogene TRBV3-2); 7 bases are shared with TRBD2. The sample consisted of peripheral blood, taken 28 days after the second AZD1222 dose. The source is an adult who received the AZD1222 COVID-19 vaccine. The CDR3 DNA reads TGTGCCAGCAGCCAAGATCATGTACTAGCGTCGGGCACCGGGGAGCTGTTTTTT. This encodes CASSQDHVLASGTGELFF.